This is a list of T cell receptor beta chains from one sample in a study of regulatory T cells in long-lasting Graves disease. Via MiXCR, TCRdb re-called the multiplex PCR reads, giving one row per CDR3 protein. There are about 200,000 distinct CDR3 sequences in the sample; around 19% occur only once, and around 11% lies in the top ten. These data also featured in a second study, about T cells in Graves' hyperthyroidism and ophthalmopathy.

Sample: peripheral blood mononuclear cells (PBMCs), taken at new diagnosis, from a patient treated with antithyroid drugs. All receptors come from a woman younger than 45 with Graves disease. The CDR3 runs from the conserved cysteine through the conserved F or W. Each record gives: CDR3 protein, V gene, J gene.

CDR3: CASSRSPGPQFNEQFF
V: TRBV11-2
J: TRBJ2-1

CDR3: CASSERSSSYGYTF
V: TRBV2
J: TRBJ1-2

CDR3: CASSAGRANTEAFF
V: TRBV9
J: TRBJ1-1

CDR3: CSARTTPGQGRSSYNEQFF
V: TRBV20-1
J: TRBJ2-1

CDR3: CAWSVPLRGVGTQYF
V: TRBV30
J: TRBJ2-3

CDR3: CASSLGGAQGTEAFF
V: TRBV5-4
J: TRBJ1-1

CDR3: CASGLDGDNQPQHF
V: TRBV12-5
J: TRBJ1-5

CDR3: CASSLTGGGLRNYGYTF
V: TRBV28
J: TRBJ1-2

CDR3: CASTRGNEQYF
V: TRBV2
J: TRBJ2-7

CDR3: CASSSNLGNTEAFF
V: TRBV6-1
J: TRBJ1-1

CDR3: CASSIVAGTEAFF
V: TRBV19
J: TRBJ1-1

CDR3: CASSAGPYYGYTF
V: TRBV6-4
J: TRBJ1-2

CDR3: CASSHGLAGGIIQETQYF
V: TRBV5-1
J: TRBJ2-5

CDR3: CASSVASGQNTEAFF
V: TRBV9
J: TRBJ1-1

CDR3: CASRGQGLGNQPQHF
V: TRBV2
J: TRBJ1-5

CDR3: CASSFRGRGVTDTQYF
V: TRBV28
J: TRBJ2-3

CDR3: CASSSPGVSYEQYF
V: TRBV27
J: TRBJ2-7

CDR3: CASSYTGPLFSYEQYF
V: TRBV28
J: TRBJ2-7

CDR3: CASSRGGYEQYF
V: TRBV3-1
J: TRBJ2-7

CDR3: CASRRLATEAFF
V: TRBV11-2
J: TRBJ1-1

CDR3: CASSLSNGPLLSGANVLTF
V: TRBV27
J: TRBJ2-6

CDR3: CASSIRDSVNTEAFF
V: TRBV19
J: TRBJ1-1

CDR3: CAWSVRGGTEAFF
V: TRBV30
J: TRBJ1-1

CDR3: CASSYLAGPYGYTF
V: TRBV6-2/TRBV6-3
J: TRBJ1-2

CDR3: CSARLAGELNEQFF
V: TRBV20-1
J: TRBJ2-1

CDR3: CASSPQTGVDFF
V: TRBV7-9
J: TRBJ1-1

CDR3: CASSFGSYNEQFF
V: TRBV27
J: TRBJ2-1

CDR3: CASGVDRGTSPLHF
V: TRBV2
J: TRBJ1-6

CDR3: CASSFRGLAGSMEFSRQYF
V: TRBV12-3/TRBV12-4
J: TRBJ2-3

CDR3: CSAISSQLNQPQHF
V: TRBV20-1
J: TRBJ1-5

CDR3: CASTQRRLNTEAFF
V: TRBV6-1
J: TRBJ1-1

CDR3: CASSRTAGVGTEAFF
V: TRBV18
J: TRBJ1-1

CDR3: CASSLLEGYGYTF
V: TRBV28
J: TRBJ1-2

CDR3: CASSLGLTSPDTQYF
V: TRBV11-2
J: TRBJ2-3

CDR3: CASHATRYNSPLHF
V: TRBV28
J: TRBJ1-6

CDR3: CASNLGLREKLFF
V: TRBV2
J: TRBJ1-4

CDR3: CSANGASSSYNEQFF
V: TRBV20-1
J: TRBJ2-1

CDR3: CASSSSGSNSGANVLTF
V: TRBV11-3
J: TRBJ2-6

CDR3: CASSQGGFERHYGYTF
V: TRBV3-1
J: TRBJ1-2

CDR3: CASSQGHYYTIYF
V: TRBV14
J: TRBJ1-3

CDR3: CASSPRSLDSPLHF
V: TRBV3-1
J: TRBJ1-6

CDR3: CASSQAQGPSNSPLHF
V: TRBV3-1
J: TRBJ1-6

CDR3: CASSAYRGSNQPQHF
V: TRBV7-2
J: TRBJ1-5

CDR3: CASGGQGANIRYF
V: TRBV2
J: TRBJ2-4

CDR3: CASSRVGGSIRLSGANVLTF
V: TRBV28
J: TRBJ2-6

CDR3: CASSRKTSGDTDTQYF
V: TRBV3-1
J: TRBJ2-3

CDR3: CSARGSRGEWLDNQPQHF
V: TRBV20-1
J: TRBJ1-5

CDR3: CASSEGSSNTEAFF
V: TRBV2
J: TRBJ1-1

CDR3: CASSLPGGLYGYTF
V: TRBV28
J: TRBJ1-2